The T cell receptor (beta chain) under discussion was sequenced for a study of Graves' ophthalmopathy and Graves' hyperthyroidism. RNA transcripts provided the template for amplifying TCR beta CDR3 regions. The library came from an HTBI-primed first-round RT-PCR and a second-round multiplex PCR. TCRdb analysed the multiplex PCR reads with MiXCR anew, one entry per CDR3 protein. The repertoire has 340,000 or so distinct CDR3 sequences, 15% to 20% of them found once; the top ten carry roughly an eighth. At least ten counts were recorded for this clonotype. V lost 5 bases and J lost 4; bases outside the gene matches: 7. This CDR3 contains 14 residues. CDR1 SGHRS and CDR2 YFSETQ come from the germline V gene. Thyroid ultrasound, orbital computed tomography, TRAb, serum thyroxine and clinical symptoms formed the basis of diagnosis.

This chain links TRBV5-1 with TRBJ1-2; 8 nucleotides line up with TRBD1. This clonotype was obtained from an adult man with Graves' ophthalmopathy. The sequencing input was peripheral blood. CDR3 bases: TGCGCCAGCAGGTTTGGAACAGGGGGCTATGGCTACACCTTC. Its translation: CASRFGTGGYGYTF.